Each of the 6 T cell receptor beta chains below was sequenced from the same sample in a study of T-cell reconstitution after alpha-beta-depleted transplantation in children. TCRbeta library construction was performed incorporating unique molecular identifiers. Each CDR3 protein is one row after TCRdb ran MiXCR on the PCR reads. The sample contains 350,000 to 500,000 distinct CDR3 sequences, roughly 44% of which appear only once. The sample here was PBMCs, taken before TCRalphabeta/CD19-depleted stem cell transplant. The receptors shown here come from a girl aged 2-10 years with aplastic anemia, due to receive a stem cell transplant.

In DNA, the CDR3 is TGTGCCAGCAGCCCAACTGGACAGGGCCTAGGATCACCCCTCCACTTT. Encoded protein: CASSPTGQGLGSPLHF. V gene TRBV7-2 combines with J gene TRBJ1-6; TRBD1 matches 8 bases. The CDR3 spans 16 residues. Germline V gene lookup returns CDR1 SGHTA and CDR2 FQGNSA. V dropped 5 bases and J dropped 10; count of bases not matched to a gene: 13.

Ten or more counts support this clonotype. J is TRBJ2-3 and V is TRBV5-1; the D is unclear. V dropped 1 base and J dropped 0 bases, with 6 bases sitting between them. The CDR3 has 14 residues. Germline assignment: CDR1 SGHRS and CDR2 YFSETQ. CDR3 sequence reads: CASSLQASTDTQYF. CDR3 nucleotide sequence: TGCGCCAGCAGCTTGCAAGCGAGCACAGATACGCAGTATTTT.

The rearrangement joins TRBV5-1 to TRBJ1-1; weak D call: TRBD1 (5 bases). This CDR3 is built from 15 residues. Germline CDR1 reads SGHRS; CDR2 reads YFSETQ. Deletions cut 0 bases from V and 7 bases from J, with 16 bases between. Here the CDR3 DNA reads TGCGCCAGCAGCTTGGGGGGCCGCAACGACCTTGAAGCTTTCTTT. Its translation: CASSLGGRNDLEAFF.

This clonotype was observed a few times. The chain recombines TRBV9 with TRBJ2-1; TRBD2 matches 11 bases. The CDR3 runs 16 residues. In germline, CDR1 is SGDLS, CDR2 YYNGEE. Trimming took 4 bases from V and 3 from J; bases not matched to a gene: 6. The CDR3 DNA is TGTGCCAGCAGCCCTCGCACTAGCGGGGGCTACAATGAGCAGTTCTTC. Translation: CASSPRTSGGYNEQFF.

This chain uses TRBV20-1 with TRBJ2-1; 10 bases are shared with TRBD2. The germline V gene has CDR1 DFQATT and CDR2 SNEGSKA (reference sequence). The CDR3 sequence is 16 residues long. Germline trimming cut 3 bases from V and 2 bases from J; bases unmatched to any gene: 7. CDR3 nucleotide sequence: TGCAGTGCTAGCCAGTTAGCGGGGGGCACCTACAATGAGCAGTTCTTC. It specifies CSASQLAGGTYNEQFF.

This chain joins TRBV10-3 and TRBJ1-6; D is undetermined. Germline CDR1 reads ENHRY; CDR2 reads SYGVKD. The ends were cut back, 0 bases at V and 8 bases at J, with 2 bases in the middle. This CDR3 is built from 12 residues. Here the CDR3 reads CAISESDSPLHF. CDR3 DNA sequence: TGTGCCATCAGTGAGTCGGATTCACCCCTCCACTTT.